Listed below are T cell receptor beta chains from one sample, sequenced in a study of cytomegalovirus exposure and HLA in healthy donors. Clones were read by immunoSEQ multiplex PCR, and TCRdb kept only the in-frame ones, dropping some. The table records over 200,000 clones, 87% of them present only once. Sample: PBMCs. The receptors derive from a woman aged 18-29 years in good health and CMV-seropositive. Each CDR3 is given with its conserved first and last residue. The order of the fields is J gene, clone size, V gene, CDR3 protein. Clone size is given for some rows only: seen once, a few or many times, or a class if the clone is expanded.

>TRBJ2-1|NA|TRBV27
CASSFGSSGTGEQFF
>TRBJ2-2|NA|TRBV7-3
CASSLTPGLAGVSGELFF
>TRBJ2-2|NA|TRBV4-1
CASSLPSGTGELFF
>TRBJ2-7|NA|TRBV7-9
CASSVGTGNSYEQYF
>TRBJ1-2|once|TRBV29-1
CSVDWDRGYGYTF
>TRBJ2-6|few|TRBV11-2
CASSLAGSGANVLTF
>TRBJ1-1|NA|TRBV25-1
CASSETKRQAPLNTEAFF
>TRBJ1-1|NA|TRBV6-5
CASSYSDRGNTEAFF
>TRBJ1-1|few|TRBV11-2
CASSPGRGGNTEAFF
>TRBJ1-5|NA|TRBV9
CASSEGGIDEPQHF
>TRBJ2-1|NA|TRBV13
CASSHSGGTYNEQFF
>TRBJ1-4|few|TRBV11-2
CASSSGTGNEKLFF
>TRBJ2-7|NA|TRBV19
CASSRGLAGGFSYEQYF
>TRBJ2-5|once|TRBV5-1
CASSGSETQYF
>TRBJ1-1|NA|TRBV28
CASSFLGQKTEAFF
>TRBJ2-7|NA|TRBV27
CASSPRPSGRAYEQYF
>TRBJ2-2|NA|TRBV9
CASSDQRPGLAGGILVTGELFF
>TRBJ2-1|NA|TRBV5-1
CASSATDRGLYNEQFF
>TRBJ2-6|once|TRBV5-1
CASSLEPGIVGANVLTF
>TRBJ1-5|NA|TRBV19
CASSPTGGGLGSRPQHF
>TRBJ1-2|few|TRBV4-1
CASSHRPGQSNYGYTF
>TRBJ2-2|NA|TRBV9
CASSEGTSGPGELFF
>TRBJ1-1|NA|TRBV19
CATKPMISNTEAFF
>TRBJ1-1|once|TRBV7-9
CASSPGWGENTEAFF
>TRBJ2-7|NA|TRBV28
CASSLRTGGSYEQYF
>TRBJ2-7|NA|TRBV10-2
CASSDALSGSEQYF
>TRBJ1-3|NA|TRBV18
CASLPPLRERSGNTIYF
>TRBJ2-1|NA|TRBV15
CATSRDRGMYNEQFF
>TRBJ1-2|NA|TRBV5-1
CASSWGDSQNGYTF
>TRBJ1-4|few|TRBV7-2
CASSLQSTGEKLFF
>TRBJ2-1|NA|TRBV4-1
CASSPSALAQYNEQFF
>TRBJ1-5|NA|TRBV27
CASSTLQGTQPQHF
>TRBJ2-1|many|TRBV30
CAWSEREYNEQFF